This entry lists 26 T cell receptor beta chains sequenced from one sample in a study of T cell responses to AZD1222 COVID-19 vaccine. Libraries were prepared by immunoSEQ multiplex PCR; TCRdb keeps only in-frame clonotypes and omits some of them. Among 150,000 to 200,000 clones, around 87% were seen once, and the ten largest hold 2.5% to 3%. The source material was peripheral blood, sampled on day 0 of MenACWY control vaccination. These receptors originate from an adult in good health.

This chain links TRBV5-5 with TRBJ2-7; 7 positions agree with TRBD1. CDR1 is SGHKS and CDR2 is YYEKEE in the germline V gene (reference sequence). This CDR3 has 16 amino acids. The V and J ends lost 0 bases and 2 bases, in that order; junction bases with no gene match: 8. The CDR3 nucleotides are TGTGCCAGCAGCTTGGGGGCGAGACAGGGCACCTACGAGCAGTACTTC. This encodes CASSLGARQGTYEQYF.

The chain recombines TRBV5-5 with TRBJ1-2, with D tentatively TRBD1 (5 bases). In germline, CDR1 is SGHKS, CDR2 YYEKEE (reference sequence). The length of the CDR3 is 13 residues. Trimming cost V 2 bases and J 2 bases, with 7 bases left between them. The CDR3 loop is CASSLEGNYGYTF. As DNA, the CDR3 is TGTGCCAGCAGCTTAGAGGGGAACTATGGCTACACCTTC.

The chain uses TRBV5-8 and TRBJ1-1; possibly TRBD1 for D (6 bases). CDR1 SGHTS and CDR2 YDEGEE come from the germline V gene. The CDR3 totals 16 residues. V was cut by 4 bases and J by 0 bases, with 16 bases left in between. The CDR3 bases are TGTGCCAGCAGCCCCGACCTAGACAGGATGAACACTGAAGCTTTCTTT. Its translation is CASSPDLDRMNTEAFF.

This clone occurred a few times. The chain employs TRBV9 and TRBJ2-7, with a tentative D call TRBD1 (5 bases). Trimming removed 0 bases from V and 5 bases from J, with 15 bases in between. Germline V CDR1 and CDR2: SGDLS, YYNGEE. There are 15 residues in the CDR3. CDR3 in DNA: TGTGCCAGCAGCGTAGAGGGCAGGGAAATAGACGAGCAGTACTTC. It is translated as CASSVEGREIDEQYF.

This clone was counted a single time. CDR3 loop: CASSLLGQNNSPLHF. The CDR3 DNA reads TGCGCCAGCAGCCTCCTGGGACAAAATAATTCACCCCTCCACTTT. The genes are TRBV5-1 and TRBJ1-6; D perhaps matches TRBD1 (6 bases). V was shortened by 4 bases and J by 5 bases, with 13 bases between the two germline ends. Germline assignment: CDR1 SGHRS and CDR2 YFSETQ. The CDR3 loop spans 15 amino acids.

The genes are TRBV5-1 and TRBJ2-7; perhaps TRBD2 as D (6 bases). The CDR3 length is 14 residues. Germline loops: CDR1 SGHRS, CDR2 YFSETQ. V was shortened by 7 bases and J by 0 bases, with 14 bases between the two germline ends. CDR3 amino acids: CASWGDGVSYEQYF. The CDR3 DNA is TGCGCCAGCTGGGGGGACGGAGTCTCCTACGAGCAGTACTTC.

The gene calls are TRBV9 and TRBJ2-7; D uncertain. CDR1 SGDLS and CDR2 YYNGEE come from the germline V gene. V gave up 3 bases and J gave up 2 bases, with 18 bases separating them. The CDR3 is 16 residues long. The CDR3 DNA is TGTGCCAGCAGCGGAACGTCCAGACTGGGGACCTACGAGCAGTACTTC. Residues: CASSGTSRLGTYEQYF.

This chain uses TRBV28 with TRBJ2-5; 9 bases map to TRBD2. Losses at the gene ends were 8 bases for V and 4 bases for J; bases not matched to a gene: 5. The CDR3 is 13 amino acids. Germline assignment: CDR1 MDHEN and CDR2 SYDVKM. The CDR3 DNA reads as TGTGCCAGCTTGCGGGGGGGCCCAGAGACCCAGTACTTC. It codes for CASLRGGPETQYF.

The gene calls are TRBV19 and TRBJ1-1; 9 nucleotides agree with TRBD1. The CDR3 has 16 residues. Looked up from germline, CDR1 is LNHDA and CDR2 is SQIVND (reference sequence). V was clipped by 5 bases and J by 6 bases; unmatched bases: 13. The CDR3 sequence is CASSPEGTGWFAEAFF. The CDR3 DNA reads as TGTGCCAGTAGTCCGGAAGGGACAGGGTGGTTTGCTGAAGCTTTCTTT.

The chain links TRBV9 to TRBJ2-3; TRBD1 agrees at 9 bases. The CDR3 extends over 13 amino acids. Germline V gene lookup returns CDR1 SGDLS and CDR2 YYNGEE. Trimming at V came to 7 bases and at J to 4 bases, leaving 4 bases not matched to a gene. The CDR3 loop reads CASGGQGSDTQYF. For the CDR3, the DNA is TGTGCCAGCGGCGGACAGGGGTCAGATACGCAGTATTTT. The whole variable domain, filled in from reference TRBV9 and TRBJ2-3, reads DSGVTQTPKHLITATGQRVTLRCSPRSGDLSVYWYQQSLDQGLQFLIQYYNGEERAKGNILERFSAQQFPDLHSELNLSSLELGDSALYFCASGGQGSDTQYFGPGTRLTVL.

The rearrangement uses TRBV19 and TRBJ2-2; the match to TRBD2 covers 7 bases. V lost 11 bases to trimming and J lost 1 base; unmatched junction nucleotides: 7. The CDR3 consists of 14 residues. The V gene's germline CDR1 is LNHDA and CDR2 SQIVND (reference sequence). As DNA, the CDR3 is TGTGCCGGGGGAGCGGGGATGAACACCGGGGAGCTGTTTTTT. This sequence encodes CAGGAGMNTGELFF.

This clone was seen a handful of times. V and J are TRBV5-6 and TRBJ1-4, with D tentatively TRBD1 (5 bases). The CDR3 is made up of 15 amino acids. Deletions cut 1 base from V and 3 bases from J, with 10 bases between. Per germline, CDR1 SGHDT and CDR2 YYEEEE. The CDR3: CASSLSRGANEKLFF. In DNA, the CDR3 is TGTGCCAGCAGCTTGTCCCGGGGGGCTAATGAAAAACTGTTTTTT.

J is TRBJ2-7 and V is TRBV27; D unresolved. The CDR3 length is 11 residues. V was cut by 4 bases and J by 12 bases, with 13 bases left in between. Looked up from germline, CDR1 is MNHEY and CDR2 is SMNVEV (reference sequence). CDR3 sequence reads: CASSSDRVRYF. CDR3 nucleotide sequence: TGTGCCAGCAGTTCAGACCGCGTACGGTACTTC.

CDR3 protein: CASSLGDISYNEQFF. The CDR3 nucleotides read TGCGCCAGCAGCTTGGGGGACATATCCTACAATGAGCAGTTCTTC. The rearrangement links TRBV5-1 to TRBJ2-1, with D perhaps matching TRBD1 (6 bases). In germline, CDR1 is SGHRS, CDR2 YFSETQ. The CDR3 extends over 15 amino acids. Deletions cut 0 bases from V and 1 base from J, with 8 bases between.

The rearrangement links TRBV23-1 to TRBJ2-1; D is unresolved. TRBV23-1 is an open reading frame whose function is uncertain. CDR3 length equals 10 residues. The ends were cut back, 7 bases at V and 2 bases at J, with 0 bases in the middle. The CDR3 protein is CASTYNEQFF. CDR3 in DNA: TGCGCCAGCACCTACAATGAGCAGTTCTTC.

The genes are TRBV27 and TRBJ2-7, with 7 bases lining up with TRBD2. The germline CDR1 and CDR2 sequences are MNHEY and SMNVEV (reference sequence). The junction had 13 bases not matched to a gene; V was cut back by 4 bases and J by 7 bases. The CDR3 covers 15 residues. Written as DNA, the CDR3 is TGTGCCAGCAGTTCCCTCTCGGGAGGAATTACAGAGCAGTACTTC. Protein sequence: CASSSLSGGITEQYF.

For this clone: Other DNA sequences within the sample encode an identical CDR3. The J gene is TRBJ1-6, the V gene TRBV30; D remains ambiguous. Germline CDR1 reads GTSNPN; CDR2 reads SVGIG (reference sequence). The CDR3 totals 13 residues. Trimming took 2 bases from V and 7 from J, leaving 9 bases between them. CDR3 amino acids: CAWSPGTNSPLHF. CDR3 DNA sequence: TGTGCCTGGAGTCCCGGTACGAATTCACCCCTCCACTTT.

The rearrangement uses TRBV10-3 and TRBJ1-1; 9 nucleotides line up with TRBD1. Germline V lookup: CDR1 ENHRY, CDR2 SYGVKD. The CDR3 is made up of 17 amino acids. With 7 bases clipped from V and 3 bases from J, the junction kept 15 bases outside the gene matches. In DNA, the CDR3 is TGTGCCATCAAGGGGGGGCCCGGGACAGGGCCGGACACTGAAGCTTTCTTT. Its translation is CAIKGGPGTGPDTEAFF.

This rearrangement joins TRBV4-1 to TRBJ2-7; D gene ambiguous. Germline V lookup: CDR1 MGHRA, CDR2 YSYEKL. The V end lost 0 bases, the J end lost 6 bases, and 15 bases lay between the germline ends. The CDR3 loop spans 15 amino acids. The CDR3, as DNA: TGCGCCAGCAGCCAAGACTTGAGCTCACCCCGCGAGCAGTACTTC. Its protein is CASSQDLSSPREQYF.

In regard to this clone: An end of the junction does not agree with germline; a read error may underlie this. The rearrangement links TRBV28 to TRBJ2-1; D tentatively reads TRBD1 or TRBD2 (5 bases each). The germline V gene has CDR1 MDHEN and CDR2 SYDVKM. The CDR3 sequence is 12 residues long. As DNA, the CDR3 is TGTGCCAGCAGTACTACCAGGGAGTCCGGGGTCTTC. This translates into CASSTTRESGVF.

This chain links TRBV28 with TRBJ1-1; maybe TRBD1 (5 bases). Germline V gene lookup returns CDR1 MDHEN and CDR2 SYDVKM. The CDR3 spans 12 residues. Trimming took off 6 bases at V and 11 bases at J, with 16 bases between the two ends. CDR3 nucleotides: TGTGCCAGCAGAGATACAGGTGGTAGGGCTTTCTTT. Protein: CASRDTGGRAFF.

The chain joins TRBV27 to TRBJ1-5, with a tentative D call TRBD1 (5 bases). Germline V gene sequence: CDR1 MNHEY, CDR2 SMNVEV (reference sequence). Trimming removed 4 bases at V and 6 bases at J, with 13 bases between. There are 14 residues in the CDR3. Written as DNA, the CDR3 is TGTGCCAGCAGTTCCAGGGAGCGGAGTCAGCCCCAGCATTTT. Encoded protein: CASSSRERSQPQHF.

The chain is built from TRBV28 and TRBJ1-1; 7 positions match TRBD1. J was trimmed by 5 bases and V by 2 bases; bases with no gene match: 14. CDR1 and CDR2 (germline): MDHEN, SYDVKM. CDR3 length: 17 residues. CDR3 protein: CASSLIRGRSSETEAFF. DNA of the CDR3: TGTGCCAGCAGTTTAATAAGGGGGCGAAGTTCCGAGACTGAAGCTTTCTTT.

In the case of this clone: The junction does not match germline at one end; this may be a read error. The rearrangement joins TRBV30 to TRBJ1-2; 8 nucleotides line up with TRBD1. CDR3 length equals 13 residues. CDR1 and CDR2 (germline): GTSNPN, SVGIG (reference sequence). CDR3 DNA: TGTGCCTGGACCGTGACAGGGGACTATGGCTACACCTTT. This gives the protein CAWTVTGDYGYTF.

The V call is TRBV7-2, the J call TRBJ1-2, with D possibly TRBD1 on 5 matching bases. V was clipped by 5 bases and J by 2 bases, with 18 bases between them. This CDR3 is 16 amino acids long. Looked up from germline, CDR1 is SGHTA and CDR2 is FQGNSA. CDR3 sequence: CASSLLPVRDNYGYTF. CDR3 coding DNA: TGTGCCAGCAGCCTCCTTCCAGTCAGGGACAACTATGGCTACACCTTC.

This clone was detected a few times. The chain is built from TRBV2 and TRBJ1-1; the D is unclear. The V gene lost 7 bases and the J gene lost 4 bases, with 4 bases spanning the gap. The germline V gene encodes CDR1 SNHLY and CDR2 FYNNEI. The CDR3 is 10 residues long. This CDR3 is CASISTEAFF. In nucleotides, the CDR3 is TGTGCCAGCATAAGCACTGAAGCTTTCTTT. Variable domain in full (rest from reference TRBV2 and TRBJ1-1): EPEVTQTPSHQVTQMGQEVILRCVPISNHLYFYWYRQILGQKVEFLVSFYNNEISEKSEIFDDQFSVERPDGSNFTLKIRSTKLEDSAMYFCASISTEAFFGQGTRLTVV.